This T cell receptor (beta chain) stems from a study of T cells after yellow fever vaccination. General observations from the study: Few clonotypes appeared in both CD4 and CD8 compartments.

The 5'RACE template-switching step produced TCR cDNA and added a universal primer site and UMIs. TCRdb re-derived calls from the 5' RACE reads in MiXCR, one entry per CDR3 protein. In the table there are tens of thousands of distinct CDR3 sequences, 6.5% to 8% of which are singletons. This clonotype was seen at least ten times. The antigen is not known. The sequences come from CD8+ T cells sorted from PBMCs, collected 15 days after the yellow fever booster vaccination. The receptor was isolated from a man in his thirties or forties who received the YFV17D yellow fever vaccine.

CDR3 region: CAIRGTDSYEQYF. CDR3 in DNA: TGTGCCATCAGGGGGACAGACTCCTACGAGCAGTACTTC. This chain joins TRBV21-1 and TRBJ2-7; the table's D call, TRBD1, was not checked against the DNA. TRBV21-1 is an annotated pseudogene. This CDR3 is 13 amino acids long.